Below, 20 T cell receptor beta chains from the same sample are listed, as sequenced in a study of blood T cells in healthy people across ages (dated by TCRdb to the mid-2010s). Library generation was performed with 5' RACE. Sequencing instrument: Illumina HiSeq 2500. The second PCR ran for about 6 to 12 cycles and used a J-beta primer mix along with a sample-barcoded 5' primer. The public reads were run again by TCRdb, first through fastp at Q25 and then through MiXCR, and only productive beta chains were kept. Records with the same CDR3 protein are collapsed into one entry carrying the most frequent genes and DNA. The sample table shows 600,000 or so distinct CDR3 sequences, and approximately 30% are seen once. The ten most abundant clones make up around a sixth of the sample. The sequenced sample consisted of blood. The receptor set was obtained from a woman of 80 years or more in good health.

This clonotype was detected a few times. This chain links TRBV30 with TRBJ1-2, with unresolved D. This CDR3 contains 12 residues. CDR1 GTSNPN and CDR2 SVGIG come from the germline V gene (reference sequence). Trimming shortened V by 2 bases and J by 4 bases, and 8 bases separated the two germline ends. The CDR3 sequence is CAWSPLSYGYTF. The CDR3 DNA is TGTGCCTGGAGTCCTTTAAGCTATGGCTACACCTTC. Using reference TRBV30 and TRBJ1-2 for the parts outside the CDR3, the full variable domain is SQTIHQWPATLVQPVGSPLSLECTVEGTSNPNLYWYRQAAGRGLQLLFYSVGIGQISSEVPQNLSASRPQDRQFILSSKKLLLSDSGFYLCAWSPLSYGYTFGSGTRLTVV.

On this clonotype itself: A read error may be the cause here, since a much bigger clone is one base away. V and J are TRBV11-2 and TRBJ2-7, with 9 nucleotides matching TRBD2. CDR3 length: 15 residues. From germline, CDR1 is SGHAT and CDR2 FQNNGV. Trimming took 5 bases from V and 7 from J; bases not matched to a gene: 12. The CDR3 DNA follows: TGTGCCAGCAGCCTTAGCGGGGGAAGTAACAATGAGCAGTACTTC. Translation gives CASSLSGGSNNEQYF.

On this clonotype: Just one base apart from a much larger clone, this may be a read error. This chain connects TRBV20-1 to TRBJ2-3, with TRBD2 identical over 8 bases. CDR1 is DFQATT, CDR2 SNEGSKA, per germline (reference sequence). This CDR3 is built from 14 residues. CDR3 sequence (DNA): TGCAGTGCACCGCCGACAGCGGGGGCAGATGCGCAGTATTTT. It specifies CSAPPTAGADAQYF.

This chain links TRBV7-2 with TRBJ2-7; D might be TRBD1 or TRBD2, each matching 5 bases. V shed 0 bases and J shed 2 bases, with 11 bases lying between them. The CDR3 sequence is 15 residues long. The germline gives CDR1 SGHTA, CDR2 FQGNSA. In DNA, the CDR3 is TGTGCCAGCAGCTTAGCTGGGGGTATCACCTACGAGCAGTACTTC. Its translation: CASSLAGGITYEQYF.

This clonotype was observed at least ten times. J is TRBJ2-5 and V is TRBV4-3, with 9 nucleotides matching TRBD2. The CDR3 is 18 amino acids. Trimming removed 0 bases from V and 4 bases from J; junction bases left unmatched: 12. The germline V gene encodes CDR1 LGHNA and CDR2 YSLEER. This chain's CDR3 is CASSQDLEAGGLSETQYF. In DNA, the CDR3 is TGCGCCAGCAGCCAAGATTTGGAGGCGGGGGGGCTTTCAGAGACCCAGTACTTC.

This clonotype was counted at least ten times. The V gene is TRBV27, the J gene TRBJ2-2; 7 bases are a match to TRBD1. The J segment lost 0 bases and the V segment lost 6 bases, leaving 7 bases of the junction unmatched. CDR1 is MNHEY, CDR2 SMNVEV, per germline (reference sequence). This CDR3 has 16 residues. CDR3 coding DNA: TGTGCCAGCAGCCGAAGCAGGGGGTCGAACACCGGGGAGCTGTTTTTT. Translation gives CASSRSRGSNTGELFF.

This clonotype was seen repeatedly, ten times or more. This chain uses TRBV7-3 with TRBJ2-1, with TRBD1 matching over 7 bases. The J segment lost 3 bases and the V segment lost 5 bases, leaving 7 bases of the junction unmatched. The CDR3 is 15 residues long. The germline gives CDR1 SGHTA, CDR2 FQGTGA. CDR3 in DNA: TGTGCCAGCAGCCGCGCAGGGACAGACTACAATGAGCAGTTCTTC. Translating gives CASSRAGTDYNEQFF. The full variable domain, in which reference TRBV7-3 and TRBJ2-1 provide the parts outside the CDR3, is GAGVSQTPSNKVTEKGKYVELRCDPISGHTALYWYRQSLGQGPEFLIYFQGTGAADDSGLPNDRFFAVRPEGSVSTLKIQRTERGDSAVYLCASSRAGTDYNEQFFGPGTRLTVL.

The rearrangement links TRBV2 to TRBJ2-2; 7 nucleotides align to TRBD1. Germline V CDR1 and CDR2: SNHLY, FYNNEI. After removal of 5 bases from V and 0 bases from J, the junction contained 12 bases not matched to a gene. This CDR3 is built from 18 residues. This CDR3 is CASSRTGAYDANTGELFF. The CDR3 DNA follows: TGTGCCAGCAGTAGAACAGGGGCCTATGACGCGAACACCGGGGAGCTGTTTTTT.

V and J are TRBV29-1 and TRBJ2-4; 10 bases are shared with TRBD1. The J call may be incorrect, as the DNA end agrees better with TRBJ2-7. The CDR3 has 13 residues. Germline assignment: CDR1 SQVTM and CDR2 ANQGSEA. Here the CDR3 DNA reads TGCAGCGTTCCGGGACAGGGGTTCTACGAGCAGTACTTC. Translating it yields CSVPGQGFYEQYF.

The rearrangement joins TRBV7-8 to TRBJ2-3, with D uncertain. Trimming stripped 4 bases from V and 8 bases from J, with 19 bases between. CDR1 and CDR2 (germline): SGHVS, FQNEAQ. The CDR3 loop spans 15 amino acids. CDR3 region: CASSSPSPPYRTQYF. CDR3 DNA sequence: TGTGCCAGCAGCTCCCCTTCCCCACCTTACCGTACGCAGTATTTT.

This clonotype was counted at least ten times. In DNA form, the CDR3 reads TGTGCCAGCAGCACAGGATCCGAAGAGACCCAGTACTTC. Amino acids: CASSTGSEETQYF. The J gene is TRBJ2-5, the V gene TRBV7-9, with D tentatively TRBD1 (5 bases). V was pared by 5 bases and J by 3 bases, with 10 bases between. Germline loops: CDR1 SEHNR, CDR2 FQNEAQ (reference sequence). This CDR3 is built from 13 residues.

This clonotype came up once. Germline is not matched at one junction end, which may reflect a read error. This chain connects TRBV29-1 to TRBJ1-2; 11 bases agree with TRBD1. CDR1 SQVTM and CDR2 ANQGSEA come from the germline V gene. This CDR3 is built from 12 residues. CDR3 nucleotides: TGCAGCGGGGGGGACAGGGGGAAAGGCTACATCTTC. This sequence encodes CSGGDRGKGYIF.

This clonotype was seen many times. The chain recombines TRBV12-3 or TRBV12-4 with TRBJ2-4; D call uncertain. V was shortened by 6 bases and J by 1 base, with 13 bases between the two germline ends. This CDR3 contains 15 residues. The CDR3 DNA is TGTGCCAGCAGGCCCGCGTTGGGTGCCAAAAACATTCAGTACTTC. Residues: CASRPALGAKNIQYF.

This chain links TRBV5-6 with TRBJ2-7; no reliable D call. TRBJ2-5 explains the end of the DNA better; the J call may be wrong. This CDR3 has 14 residues. Germline CDR1 and CDR2: SGHDT and YYEEEE. This CDR3 is CASSPSGQEKTQYF. Here the CDR3 DNA reads TGTGCCAGCAGCCCGAGTGGGCAGGAAAAGACCCAGTACTTC.

The V call is TRBV3-1, the J call TRBJ2-1; 11 nucleotides match TRBD2. CDR1 is LGHDT and CDR2 is YNNKEL in the germline V gene (reference sequence). The CDR3 contains 17 residues. The J segment lost 7 bases and the V segment lost 0 bases, leaving 8 bases of the junction unmatched. For the CDR3, the DNA is TGTGCCAGCAGCCAAGATTTAACTAGCGGGAGTTCGAATGAGCAGTTCTTC. Amino acids: CASSQDLTSGSSNEQFF.

The J gene is TRBJ1-2, the V gene TRBV20-1; D gene unclear. The V end was cut by 0 bases, the J end by 8 bases, with 19 bases between. CDR3 length equals 15 residues. Germline V gene sequence: CDR1 DFQATT, CDR2 SNEGSKA (reference sequence). The CDR3 nucleotides read TGCAGTGCTAGAGATCGGAGGGAGTGGGTTTACGGCTACACCTTC. Protein sequence: CSARDRREWVYGYTF.

This clonotype was picked up many times. This chain connects TRBV27 to TRBJ1-2; no firm D call. The CDR3 sequence is 15 residues long. V was clipped by 2 bases and J by 3 bases, with 13 bases between them. Germline V gives CDR1 MNHEY, CDR2 SMNVEV (reference sequence). CDR3 coding DNA: TGTGCCAGCAGTTTAGCAGCTCCCCGCGACTATGGCTACACCTTC. This encodes CASSLAAPRDYGYTF.

The chain couples TRBV20-1 to TRBJ1-2; 7 bases map to TRBD1. Germline V gene sequence: CDR1 DFQATT, CDR2 SNEGSKA (reference sequence). This CDR3 is 13 amino acids long. J gave up 4 bases and V 3 bases, and 5 bases lay outside the gene matches. This chain's CDR3 is CSAREDRSYGYTF. The CDR3, as DNA: TGCAGTGCTAGGGAGGACAGGAGCTATGGCTACACCTTC.

This clonotype has a count of ten or more. As DNA, the CDR3 is TGTGCCAGCAGTGGGCAGCGGGCAGATACGCAGTATTTT. It encodes CASSGQRADTQYF. V and J are TRBV6-4 and TRBJ2-3; D perhaps matches TRBD2 (6 bases). Germline lookup yields CDR1 MRHNA and CDR2 SNTAGT. The CDR3 extends over 13 amino acids. V was trimmed by 4 bases and J by 4 bases, leaving 9 bases between them.

This clonotype was detected ten times or more. The chain recombines TRBV7-9 with TRBJ2-6; tentative D call: TRBD2 (6 bases). V lost 3 bases to trimming and J lost 2 bases, with 8 bases between them. This CDR3 region has 15 residues. Germline V gene lookup returns CDR1 SEHNR and CDR2 FQNEAQ (reference sequence). This CDR3 is CASSLGGAGANVLTF. The CDR3 nucleotides are TGTGCCAGCAGCTTGGGGGGAGCTGGGGCCAACGTCCTGACTTTC.